This T cell receptor (beta chain) was captured in a study of vaccination and CD4 T cells after COVID-19. The Oncomine TCR Beta short-read assay was applied to DNA of cultured CD4+ T cells. MiXCR, applied by TCRdb to the PCR reads, yields one record per CDR3 protein. There are fewer than 20,000 distinct CDR3 sequences in the sample; approximately 70% occur only once, and roughly 15% lies in the top ten. Trimming removed 6 bases from V and 9 bases from J, with 15 bases in between. Germline values: CDR1 DFQATT, CDR2 SNEGSKA (reference sequence). The CDR3 is 12 amino acids. Treatment meaning: roughly 10-day PBMC culture with coronavirus spike peptide pools or control peptides (ViraFEST assay). Regarding the study as a whole: Clonotypes reactive to SARS-CoV-2 had a median that went up from 21 to 38, but not significantly.

With regard to this clonotype: Antigen: not known.

Sequences were obtained from CD4+ T cells from blood, cultured in vitro. The chain carries TRBV20-1 and TRBJ1-5, with D possibly matching TRBD1 (5 bases). The sequence was collected from a human donor who had recovered from COVID-19. The CDR3 nucleotides are TGCAGTGCAAGGGGAGAGGGATGGCCCCAGCATTTT. Amino acids: CSARGEGWPQHF.